The 10 T cell receptor beta chains in this list originate from one sample, sequenced in a study of T cell responses to AZD1222 COVID-19 vaccine. Sequencing was performed with immunoSEQ multiplex PCR; in TCRdb, only in-frame clones are kept and a portion is missing. Here the sample spans about 66,000 clones, about 90% being singletons. The material sequenced was peripheral blood, taken on day 0 of AZD1222 vaccination. These receptors all come from an adult in good health.

V gene TRBV7-2 combines with J gene TRBJ2-1; D may correspond to TRBD1 or TRBD2 (5 bases each). This CDR3 has 14 amino acids. Germline-derived CDR1 and CDR2 are SGHTA and FQGNSA. Trimming took 8 bases from V and 4 from J, leaving 15 bases between them. The CDR3 DNA reads as TGTGCCAGCGGCAGTGGGACGGCGTACAATGAGCAGTTCTTC. Translation: CASGSGTAYNEQFF. Using reference TRBV7-2 and TRBJ2-1 for the parts outside the CDR3, the full variable domain is GAGVSQSPSNKVTEKGKDVELRCDPISGHTALYWYRQSLGQGLEFLIYFQGNSAPDKSGLPSDRFSAERTGGSVSTLTIQRTQQEDSAVYLCASGSGTAYNEQFFGPGTRLTVL.

The genes are TRBV6-1 and TRBJ2-5; D is perhaps TRBD2 (5 bases). The V end lost 1 base, the J end lost 5 bases, and 14 bases lay between the germline ends. The CDR3 has 15 residues. The germline gives CDR1 MNHNS, CDR2 SASEGT. CDR3 region: CASSEDPASWETQYF. The CDR3 region has the DNA TGTGCCAGCAGTGAAGATCCCGCTAGCTGGGAGACCCAGTACTTC.

V usage is TRBV6-1 and J usage is TRBJ1-2; tentatively, D is TRBD1 (5 bases). CDR1 and CDR2 (germline): MNHNS, SASEGT. The length of the CDR3 is 15 residues. V shed 3 bases and J shed 7 bases, with 18 bases lying between them. The DNA for the CDR3 is TGTGCCAGCAGTGATGGCCCCTACCAGGGTCTTGGCTACACCTTC. Translating it yields CASSDGPYQGLGYTF.

This chain links TRBV18 with TRBJ1-3; D is uncertain. Germline CDR1 KGHSH, CDR2 LQKENI. The CDR3 has 14 amino acids. V gave up 3 bases and J gave up 1 base, with 7 bases separating them. The CDR3 DNA reads TGTGCCAGCTCACCGACATCTTCTGGAAACACCATATATTTT. This sequence encodes CASSPTSSGNTIYF. Drawing the rest from reference TRBV18 and TRBJ1-3, the complete variable domain is NAGVMQNPRHLVRRRGQEARLRCSPMKGHSHVYWYRQLPEEGLKFMVYLQKENIIDESGMPKERFSAEFPKEGPSILRIQQVVRGDSAAYFCASSPTSSGNTIYFGEGSWLTVV.

The V call is TRBV6-5, the J call TRBJ1-2; 8 bases are a match to TRBD1. V lost 6 bases and J lost 4; bases outside the gene matches: 7. The CDR3 runs to 14 residues. CDR1 is MNHEY and CDR2 is SVGAGI in the germline V gene. CDR3 bases: TGTGCCAGCAGGTTGGACAGGGCCTCCTATGGCTACACCTTC. This sequence encodes CASRLDRASYGYTF.

The rearrangement joins TRBV11-3 to TRBJ2-7; D not certain. The germline V gene encodes CDR1 SGHNT and CDR2 YENEEA. V lost 5 bases and J lost 2, with 13 bases in between. The CDR3 loop spans 14 amino acids. In DNA form, the CDR3 reads TGTGCCAGCAGCCCCTATCGGCGGACCTACGAGCAGTACTTC. This gives the protein CASSPYRRTYEQYF.

The rearrangement joins TRBV6-5 to TRBJ2-5, with D possibly matching TRBD1 (6 bases). The CDR3 is made up of 13 amino acids. Germline assignment: CDR1 MNHEY and CDR2 SVGAGI. V was cut by 2 bases and J by 5 bases, with 9 bases left in between. CDR3 sequence reads: CASSYQRGETQYF. The CDR3 nucleotides read TGTGCCAGCAGTTACCAGAGGGGGGAGACCCAGTACTTC.

The chain uses TRBV6-4 and TRBJ1-3; D is undetermined. V lost 3 bases to trimming and J lost 3 bases, with 15 bases between them. The CDR3 length is 16 residues. The germline CDR1 and CDR2 sequences are MRHNA and SNTAGT. CDR3 sequence: CASSEQAGPSGNTIYF. The CDR3 bases are TGTGCCAGCAGTGAGCAAGCAGGACCGAGTGGAAACACCATATATTTT.

The genes are TRBV11-3 and TRBJ2-1, with unresolved D. Deletions cut 2 bases from V and 9 bases from J, with 11 bases between. Per the germline V gene, CDR1 is SGHNT and CDR2 is YENEEA. This CDR3 has 13 amino acids. This CDR3 reads CASSLNLRTEQFF. The DNA of the CDR3 is TGTGCCAGCAGCTTAAACTTGAGGACTGAGCAGTTCTTC.

This chain uses TRBV6-1 with TRBJ1-1; TRBD1 is a possible D gene (5 bases). V lost 3 bases and J lost 0, with 23 bases in between. The CDR3 totals 19 residues. Germline CDR1 is MNHNS and CDR2 is SASEGT. CDR3 residues: CASSEADLGGRAMNTEAFF. DNA for the CDR3: TGTGCCAGCAGTGAGGCCGACCTGGGGGGAAGAGCTATGAACACTGAAGCTTTCTTT.